The 15 T cell receptor beta chains reported below all come from one sample, sequenced in a study of CD8 T cells in Susac syndrome. Random hexamers were used to reverse transcribe the RNA input (roughly 0.5 to 1 ug). TCRdb used MiXCR to reprocess the immunoSEQ multiplex PCR reads, holding one entry per CDR3 protein. The table records hundreds of thousands of distinct CDR3 sequences, 94% of them present only once. The specimen was CD4+ T cells from PBMCs. These receptor sequences come from a human donor with Susac syndrome.

V usage is TRBV5-1 and J usage is TRBJ2-5, with D possibly TRBD2 on 6 matching bases. CDR3 size: 13 residues. Per the germline V gene, CDR1 is SGHRS and CDR2 is YFSETQ. The V end lost 4 bases, the J end lost 3 bases, and 10 bases lay between the germline ends. The CDR3 region has the DNA TGCGCCAGCAGCAGGGACTTTAAAGAGACCCAGTACTTC. It encodes CASSRDFKETQYF.

The J gene is TRBJ1-2, the V gene TRBV5-1; 9 bases are a match to TRBD1. The CDR3 has 13 residues. Germline V gives CDR1 SGHRS, CDR2 YFSETQ. The V gene end was trimmed by 1 base and the J gene end by 8 bases; junction bases not matched to a gene: 3. CDR3 protein: CASSLRTGVGYTF. In DNA form, the CDR3 reads TGCGCCAGCAGCTTGCGGACAGGGGTCGGCTACACCTTC.

The genes are TRBV2 and TRBJ2-7; 7 bases fit TRBD1. The trim removed 8 bases at V and 6 bases at J, leaving 10 bases unmatched. CDR3 length: 13 residues. Germline CDR1 and CDR2: SNHLY and FYNNEI. CDR3 sequence: CASGGERGREQYF. The CDR3 coding sequence is TGTGCCAGCGGAGGAGAAAGGGGGCGCGAGCAGTACTTC.

The genes are TRBV10-2 and TRBJ1-2, with D perhaps TRBD1 (6 bases). The germline V gene has CDR1 WSHSY and CDR2 SAAADI. The CDR3 covers 14 residues. The V end lost 0 bases, the J end lost 10 bases, and 15 bases lay between the germline ends. The CDR3: CASSESVQGRTYTF. The CDR3 DNA is TGCGCCAGCAGTGAGTCGGTACAGGGTAGGACCTACACCTTC.

This rearrangement joins TRBV18 to TRBJ1-1; TRBD1 is a possible D gene (5 bases). CDR1 is KGHSH and CDR2 is LQKENI in the germline V gene. The CDR3 length is 15 residues. V lost 3 bases to trimming and J lost 1 base, with 12 bases between them. CDR3: CASSPRDGENTEAFF. DNA of the CDR3: TGTGCCAGCTCACCCCGGGACGGGGAGAACACTGAAGCTTTCTTT.

The chain joins TRBV4-1 to TRBJ2-7; D may match TRBD1 or TRBD2 (6 bases each). Trimming cost V 0 bases and J 2 bases, with 11 bases left between them. Looked up from germline, CDR1 is MGHRA and CDR2 is YSYEKL. CDR3 length: 15 amino acids. Here the CDR3 reads CASSQEGGRTYEQYF. In DNA form, the CDR3 reads TGCGCCAGCAGCCAAGAGGGGGGCAGGACCTACGAGCAGTACTTC.

J is TRBJ2-7 and V is TRBV11-2; a possible D gene is TRBD1 (5 bases). V lost 1 base and J lost 6, with 10 bases in between. The CDR3 length is 13 residues. From germline, CDR1 is SGHAT and CDR2 FQNNGV. The CDR3 is CASSLVVGLEQYF. DNA for the CDR3: TGTGCCAGCAGCTTAGTGGTGGGGCTCGAGCAGTACTTC.

This rearrangement joins TRBV28 to TRBJ1-5, with no clear D. Germline V CDR1 and CDR2: MDHEN, SYDVKM. The CDR3 extends over 15 amino acids. V was clipped by 3 bases and J by 4 bases, with 13 bases between them. The DNA of the CDR3 is TGTGCCAGCAGTTTCGTAGGCAGGTCGAATCAGCCCCAGCATTTT. It specifies CASSFVGRSNQPQHF.

The chain employs TRBV30 and TRBJ2-5, with TRBD2 as a possible D gene (6 bases). The germline CDR1 and CDR2 sequences are GTSNPN and SVGIG (reference sequence). The CDR3 length is 14 residues. With 5 bases removed from V and 0 bases from J, the gap between germline ends came to 13 bases. CDR3 coding DNA: TGTGCCTGGGCCGTTGGAGGGTACCAAGAGACCCAGTACTTC. Amino acids: CAWAVGGYQETQYF.

The CDR3 DNA reads as TGCAGTGCTTCTTTGGAGATGGGGGGGCAGCCCCAGCATTTT. Encoded protein: CSASLEMGGQPQHF. The chain couples TRBV20-1 to TRBJ1-5, with a weak D call TRBD1 (5 bases). Germline lookup yields CDR1 DFQATT and CDR2 SNEGSKA (reference sequence). The CDR3 totals 14 residues. V was pared by 5 bases and J by 7 bases, with 18 bases between.

This chain joins TRBV9 and TRBJ2-3; D is unclear. Deletions cut 0 bases from V and 2 bases from J, with 16 bases between. The V gene's germline CDR1 is SGDLS and CDR2 YYNGEE. The CDR3 contains 17 residues. The DNA for the CDR3 is TGTGCCAGCAGCGTAGCCTCGACACAGTACCTCACAGATACGCAGTATTTT. This gives the protein CASSVASTQYLTDTQYF.

A single count supports this clonotype. The chain links TRBV20-1 to TRBJ2-3; TRBD2 matches 8 bases. The V gene end was trimmed by 3 bases and the J gene end by 6 bases; junction bases not matched to a gene: 8. Germline loops: CDR1 DFQATT, CDR2 SNEGSKA (reference sequence). This CDR3 has 14 amino acids. The CDR3 region has the DNA TGCAGTGCTAGCGTTGGGTCGGGGGGGGATACGCAGTATTTT. Its protein product is CSASVGSGGDTQYF.

The CDR3 sequence: CASRSAGRNTEAFF. The DNA of the CDR3 is TGTGCCAGCCGCTCGGCGGGCCGGAACACTGAAGCTTTCTTT. The chain uses TRBV3-1 and TRBJ1-1; D not resolved. The CDR3 is made up of 14 amino acids. Trimming pared 8 bases from V and 1 base from J, leaving 14 bases between. Germline V CDR1 and CDR2: LGHDT, YNNKEL (reference sequence).

This chain links TRBV5-1 with TRBJ1-1; D remains unclear. The length of the CDR3 is 13 residues. V lost 5 bases to trimming and J lost 0 bases, with 8 bases between them. Germline V CDR1 and CDR2: SGHRS, YFSETQ. The CDR3 loop reads CASRGSLNTEAFF. CDR3 DNA sequence: TGCGCCAGCAGGGGGTCATTGAACACTGAAGCTTTCTTT.

The chain is built from TRBV6-1 and TRBJ1-2, with TRBD1 matching 7 bases. Losses at the gene ends were 6 bases for V and 6 bases for J; bases not matched to a gene: 7. CDR3 size: 13 residues. Germline-derived CDR1 and CDR2 are MNHNS and SASEGT. The CDR3 nucleotides are TGTGCCAGCAGGGGGACAGTCATGGATGGCTACACCTTC. This translates into CASRGTVMDGYTF.